Shown below are 9 T cell receptor beta chains from a single sample sequenced in a study of spatial heterogeneity in lung cancer. The time point: blood at routine non-recurrence follow-up after resection. TCRdb re-analysed the 5' RACE reads in MiXCR, keeping a single row per CDR3 protein. The repertoire holds roughly 30,000 distinct CDR3 sequences, with less than 11% as singletons. The input for sequencing was PBMCs, taken at follow-up. Receptor source: a female donor with early-stage non-small cell lung cancer.

In its sample, this clonotype was seen many times. The V gene is TRBV7-9, the J gene TRBJ2-5; TRBD1 matches at 7 bases. CDR1 is SEHNR and CDR2 is FQNEAQ in the germline V gene (reference sequence). Trimming cost V 5 bases and J 2 bases; bases outside gene matches: 8. The CDR3 spans 15 residues. CDR3 protein: CASSPRRGQQETQYF. CDR3 DNA: TGTGCCAGCAGCCCCCGTAGGGGACAGCAAGAGACCCAGTACTTC.

This clonotype was seen repeatedly, ten times or more. The CDR3 reads CASSSSPKETQYF. The CDR3 nucleotides are TGCGCCAGCAGCTCTAGTCCTAAAGAGACCCAGTACTTC. This chain connects TRBV5-1 to TRBJ2-5; D is undetermined. Trimming left V 3 bases short and J 3 bases short, with 9 bases between. CDR1 is SGHRS, CDR2 YFSETQ, per germline. The CDR3 covers 13 residues.

This clonotype was detected only a few times. V and J are TRBV7-6 and TRBJ2-1; 11 bases map to TRBD2. This CDR3 spans 16 amino acids. CDR1 and CDR2 (germline): SGHVS, FNYEAQ. Germline trimming cut 1 base from V and 3 bases from J; bases unmatched to any gene: 2. In DNA, the CDR3 is TGTGCCAGCAGCTTAGAGCTAGCGGGGGGCTACAATGAGCAGTTCTTC. Translation gives CASSLELAGGYNEQFF.

CDR3 amino acids: CASSLGPPLEETQYF. The CDR3 DNA reads TGTGCCAGCAGCTTAGGCCCCCCCCTCGAAGAGACCCAGTACTTC. The chain combines TRBV7-2 with TRBJ2-5; D gene uncertain. CDR1 and CDR2 (germline): SGHTA, FQGNSA. The V gene lost 1 base and the J gene lost 3 bases, with 12 bases spanning the gap. This CDR3 region has 15 residues.

This clonotype occurred many times. The V and J genes are TRBV7-9 and TRBJ1-6; D is possibly TRBD1 (6 bases). Germline V gene data show CDR1 as SEHNR and CDR2 as FQNEAQ (reference sequence). This CDR3 is built from 15 residues. V gave up 1 base and J gave up 9 bases, with 13 bases separating them. CDR3 sequence reads: CASSLGTDFASPLHF. CDR3 sequence (DNA): TGTGCCAGCAGCTTAGGGACAGACTTTGCTTCACCCCTCCACTTT.

There are many counts of this clonotype. The V and J genes are TRBV3-1 and TRBJ2-3, with 7 bases identical to TRBD2. Germline values: CDR1 LGHDT, CDR2 YNNKEL (reference sequence). This CDR3 contains 13 residues. V was pared by 2 bases and J by 5 bases, with 1 base of the junction left unmatched. The CDR3 DNA is TGTGCCAGCAGCCAAACTAGCGAAGATACGCAGTATTTT. It encodes CASSQTSEDTQYF.

This clonotype was picked up a small number of times. This chain uses TRBV28 with TRBJ2-5; D possibly uses TRBD1 or TRBD2 (5 bases each). Germline V lookup: CDR1 MDHEN, CDR2 SYDVKM. The CDR3 is 14 amino acids. The ends were cut back, 7 bases at V and 7 bases at J, with 19 bases in the middle. The CDR3 loop is CASIWQGGLGTQYF. In DNA, the CDR3 is TGTGCCAGCATTTGGCAGGGTGGACTCGGGACCCAGTACTTC. The full variable domain, its missing parts supplied by reference TRBV28 and TRBJ2-5, is DVKVTQSSRYLVKRTGEKVFLECVQDMDHENMFWYRQDPGLGLRLIYFSYDVKMKEKGDIPEGYSVSREKKERFSLILESASTNQTSMYLCASIWQGGLGTQYFGPGTRLLVL.

In its sample, this clonotype was seen many times. The chain carries TRBV5-6 and TRBJ2-2; D gene ambiguous. Germline CDR1 and CDR2: SGHDT and YYEEEE. The CDR3 runs 14 residues. Trimming shortened V by 4 bases and J by 6 bases, and 13 bases separated the two germline ends. The CDR3 DNA is TGTGCCAGCAGCCCTACAAATTACCCCGGGGAGCTGTTTTTT. This sequence encodes CASSPTNYPGELFF.

Ten or more counts support this clonotype. The V call is TRBV12-3 or TRBV12-4, the J call TRBJ1-2; D is ambiguous. Deletions cut 3 bases from V and 6 bases from J, with 14 bases between. The CDR3 has 14 amino acids. The DNA of the CDR3 is TGTGCCAGCAGTTTTCCCCGGGTCCGCGATGGCTACACCTTC. Translated: CASSFPRVRDGYTF.